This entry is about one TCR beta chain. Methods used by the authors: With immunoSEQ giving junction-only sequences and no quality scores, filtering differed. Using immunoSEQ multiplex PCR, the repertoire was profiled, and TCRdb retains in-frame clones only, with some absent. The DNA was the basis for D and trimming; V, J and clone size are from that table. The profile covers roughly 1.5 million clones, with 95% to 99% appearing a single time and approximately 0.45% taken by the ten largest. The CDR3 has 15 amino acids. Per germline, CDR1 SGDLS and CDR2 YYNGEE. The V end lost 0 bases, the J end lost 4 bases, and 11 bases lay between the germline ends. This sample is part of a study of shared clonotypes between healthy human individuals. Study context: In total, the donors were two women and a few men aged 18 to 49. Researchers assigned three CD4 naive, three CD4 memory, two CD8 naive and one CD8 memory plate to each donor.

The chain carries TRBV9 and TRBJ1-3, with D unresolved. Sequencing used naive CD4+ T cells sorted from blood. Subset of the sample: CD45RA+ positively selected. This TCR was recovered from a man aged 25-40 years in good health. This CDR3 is CASSVVGTGGNTIYF. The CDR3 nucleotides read TGTGCCAGCAGCGTAGTAGGAACTGGCGGAAACACCATATATTTT. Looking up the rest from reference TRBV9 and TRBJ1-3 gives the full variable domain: DSGVTQTPKHLITATGQRVTLRCSPRSGDLSVYWYQQSLDQGLQFLIQYYNGEERAKGNILERFSAQQFPDLHSELNLSSLELGDSALYFCASSVVGTGGNTIYFGEGSWLTVV.